This passage covers 19 T cell receptor beta chains from one sample sequenced in a study of T-cell reconstitution after alpha-beta-depleted transplantation in children. It was with unique molecular identifiers that the TCRbeta library was prepared. TCRdb reanalysed the PCR reads using MiXCR and keeps one entry per CDR3 protein. Altogether just over 950,000 distinct CDR3 sequences are present, about 29% being singletons, with the ten largest covering over 25%. The material sequenced was PBMCs, mostly from graft donor cells, taken 360 days after TCRalphabeta/CD19-depleted stem cell transplant. The receptors here all came from a boy under three years old who had a stem cell transplant for SCID, so the T cells may come from the graft donor.

V and J are TRBV6-5 and TRBJ1-1, with 7 bases aligning to TRBD1. V was clipped by 2 bases and J by 11 bases; unmatched bases: 5. CDR3 length: 12 residues. Germline V gene lookup returns CDR1 MNHEY and CDR2 SVGAGI. The CDR3 reads CASSYEGASAFF. The DNA of the CDR3 is TGTGCCAGCAGTTACGAGGGGGCGTCGGCTTTCTTT.

Only a few counts were recorded for this clonotype. The gene calls are TRBV5-1 and TRBJ1-2; D ambiguous. With 3 bases removed from V and 7 bases from J, the gap between germline ends came to 16 bases. Germline CDR1 and CDR2: SGHRS and YFSETQ. The CDR3 has 14 residues. The CDR3 DNA follows: TGCGCCAGCAGCTCGGCCGTGCGGGCAAGTGGCTACACCTTC. Translated, it gives CASSSAVRASGYTF.

The chain carries TRBV5-1 and TRBJ2-5, with 10 positions matching TRBD1. Germline CDR1 is SGHRS and CDR2 is YFSETQ. The CDR3 spans 15 residues. Losses at the gene ends were 4 bases for V and 6 bases for J; bases not matched to a gene: 9. The CDR3 region has the DNA TGCGCCAGCAGCCTCTCCGGGACAGGGGTAAAGACCCAGTACTTC. Amino acid sequence: CASSLSGTGVKTQYF.

There are many counts of this clonotype. This chain uses TRBV28 with TRBJ1-2; D not certain. The CDR3 consists of 17 residues. The V gene's germline CDR1 is MDHEN and CDR2 SYDVKM. V was cut by 4 bases and J by 4 bases, with 22 bases left in between. Here the CDR3 DNA reads TGTGCCAGCAGTTCCGAGATCCTAAATGCAAAACGCTATGGCTACACCTTC. Its protein is CASSSEILNAKRYGYTF.

This clonotype occurred a few times. The V and J genes are TRBV7-2 and TRBJ2-2; D may correspond to TRBD1 or TRBD2 (5 bases each). The ends were cut back, 7 bases at V and 8 bases at J, with 23 bases in the middle. The CDR3 runs 16 residues. Germline loops: CDR1 SGHTA, CDR2 FQGNSA. The CDR3 region is CASTLTILRGRGELFF. The CDR3 bases are TGTGCCAGCACCCTCACGATCCTCCGGGGACGAGGGGAGCTGTTTTTT.

V and J are TRBV5-1 and TRBJ2-3, with D perhaps TRBD1 (6 bases). V lost 0 bases, J lost 6 bases, and 14 bases lay in between. CDR1 is SGHRS and CDR2 is YFSETQ in the germline V gene. This CDR3 has 15 amino acids. CDR3 sequence: CASSLAGTPRDTQYF. CDR3 nucleotides: TGCGCCAGCAGCTTGGCCGGGACACCGCGGGATACGCAGTATTTT.

This clonotype was found a few times. The chain recombines TRBV12-3 or TRBV12-4 with TRBJ2-7; perhaps D is TRBD1 or TRBD2 (6 bases each). The CDR3 totals 14 residues. The germline V and J ends were trimmed by 6 bases and 3 bases, with 15 bases remaining between them. The CDR3 loop reads CASRPPGAIYEQYF. The CDR3 DNA sequence: TGTGCCAGCAGACCCCCGGGGGCGATCTACGAGCAGTACTTC.

V gene TRBV28 combines with J gene TRBJ2-3; D remains ambiguous. Germline loops: CDR1 MDHEN, CDR2 SYDVKM. The CDR3 loop spans 14 amino acids. Deletions cut 4 bases from V and 4 bases from J, with 12 bases between. The CDR3 region is CASSYASEADTQYF. CDR3 coding DNA: TGTGCCAGCAGTTACGCGAGTGAGGCAGATACGCAGTATTTT.

For the CDR3, the DNA is TGTGCCAGCAGCGGTATACAGGGTAATGAGCAGTTCTTC. Translated, it gives CASSGIQGNEQFF. The rearrangement uses TRBV7-3 and TRBJ2-1; D perhaps matches TRBD1 (6 bases). Trimming stripped 5 bases from V and 7 bases from J, with 12 bases between. The germline V gene has CDR1 SGHTA and CDR2 FQGTGA. The CDR3 consists of 13 residues.

V and J are TRBV12-3 or TRBV12-4 and TRBJ1-1; 7 positions match TRBD1. The CDR3 loop spans 16 amino acids. Losses at the gene ends were 6 bases for V and 5 bases for J; bases not matched to a gene: 15. CDR3 protein: CASSEVLDRWRTEAFF. DNA of the CDR3: TGTGCCAGCAGCGAAGTACTGGACAGGTGGAGAACTGAAGCTTTCTTT.

Only a few counts were recorded for this clonotype. The J gene is TRBJ2-5, the V gene TRBV6-1; maybe TRBD1 (6 bases). The germline CDR1 and CDR2 sequences are MNHNS and SASEGT. The CDR3 is made up of 12 amino acids. Trimming cost V 10 bases and J 5 bases, with 14 bases left between them. CDR3 sequence (DNA): TGTGCCATCTCGGACAGAGGGGAGACCCAGTACTTC. Its translation is CAISDRGETQYF.

The rearrangement links TRBV6-5 to TRBJ2-1; 10 bases match TRBD2. The CDR3 sequence is 17 residues long. CDR1 and CDR2 (germline): MNHEY, SVGAGI. The trim removed 2 bases at V and 7 bases at J, leaving 11 bases unmatched. CDR3 region: CASSYAASGGRGNEQFF. The CDR3 coding sequence is TGTGCCAGCAGTTACGCCGCTAGCGGGGGAAGGGGGAATGAGCAGTTCTTC.

This sequence joins TRBV20-1 and TRBJ2-2; possibly TRBD1 or TRBD2 for D (5 bases each). The CDR3 length is 17 residues. CDR1 and CDR2 (germline): DFQATT, SNEGSKA (reference sequence). The V and J ends lost 4 bases and 7 bases respectively, with 25 bases between them. CDR3 DNA sequence: TGCAGTGCTAAACCGCTACAGGACTTTTTATTCAGCGGGGAGCTGTTTTTT. This encodes CSAKPLQDFLFSGELFF.

This clonotype was picked up a small number of times. The chain joins TRBV12-3 or TRBV12-4 to TRBJ2-1; possible D gene TRBD2, 7 bases. V lost 6 bases, J lost 9 bases, and 24 bases lay in between. The CDR3 has 16 amino acids. CDR3 in DNA: TGTGCCAGCAGGCATCGTTTAGGGGGGGGACGAGGTGAGCAGTTCTTC. This sequence encodes CASRHRLGGGRGEQFF.

The genes are TRBV27 and TRBJ1-6; TRBD1 aligns across 8 bases. V gave up 2 bases and J gave up 10 bases; unmatched junction bases: 13. In germline, CDR1 is MNHEY, CDR2 SMNVEV (reference sequence). The CDR3 spans 17 residues. This chain's CDR3 is CASSLLRRGLLLSPLHF. DNA of the CDR3: TGTGCCAGCAGTTTACTTCGCAGGGGGCTGTTGTTGTCACCCCTCCACTTT.

This chain joins TRBV7-6 and TRBJ2-2, with D maybe TRBD1 (5 bases). Germline lookup yields CDR1 SGHVS and CDR2 FNYEAQ. The CDR3 runs to 20 residues. The V gene lost 1 base and the J gene lost 2 bases, with 23 bases spanning the gap. The CDR3 here is CASSLDRKKGHPLNTGELFF. CDR3 DNA: TGTGCCAGCAGCTTAGATCGAAAGAAGGGGCACCCTTTAAACACCGGGGAGCTGTTTTTT.

V is TRBV6-1 and J is TRBJ1-5, with D possibly TRBD1 on 6 matching bases. CDR1 is MNHNS and CDR2 is SASEGT in the germline V gene. The CDR3 is 13 residues long. Trimming removed 8 bases at V and 5 bases at J, with 13 bases between. This chain's CDR3 is CASGAGAHQPQHF. CDR3 in DNA: TGTGCCAGCGGAGCGGGGGCCCATCAGCCCCAGCATTTT.

The rearrangement uses TRBV10-3 and TRBJ2-3; 7 bases align to TRBD1. Per germline, CDR1 ENHRY and CDR2 SYGVKD. The trim removed 4 bases at V and 7 bases at J, leaving 11 bases unmatched. This CDR3 spans 15 amino acids. As DNA, the CDR3 is TGTGCCATCAGTGGCCGGGACAGTGGTTCCTATACGCAGTATTTT. It encodes CAISGRDSGSYTQYF.

The chain links TRBV5-1 to TRBJ2-3; D call uncertain. V was clipped by 1 base and J by 11 bases, with 11 bases between them. Germline V lookup: CDR1 SGHRS, CDR2 YFSETQ. The CDR3 contains 12 residues. The CDR3 loop is CASSLPSEMQYF. The CDR3 DNA reads as TGCGCCAGCAGCTTGCCCAGCGAGATGCAGTATTTT. Filled out from reference TRBV5-1 and TRBJ2-3, the complete variable domain reads KAGVTQTPRYLIKTRGQQVTLSCSPISGHRSVSWYQQTPGQGLQFLFEYFSETQRNKGNFPGRFSGRQFSNSRSEMNVSTLELGDSALYLCASSLPSEMQYFGPGTRLTVL.